Below, 24 T cell receptor beta chains from the same sample are listed, as sequenced in a study of T cells in Graves' hyperthyroidism and ophthalmopathy (dated by TCRdb to about 2019). The method behind the library was multiplex PCR. These reads were obtained on an Illumina HiSeq 2000. Amplification of TCR beta CDR3 regions was carried out from RNA transcripts. The TCR CDR3 was subjected to a first round of RT-PCR using the HTBI primer set and the Qiagen OneStep RT-PCR kit. TCRdb handled the public reads itself, with Q25 trimming in fastp and clone calling in MiXCR, and kept productive beta chains. Identical CDR3 proteins give one entry, which carries the most common genes and DNA. The sample has around 99,000 distinct CDR3 sequences on record, approximately 15% of them singletons. The ten largest clones represent about 42% of the sample. The sample consisted of blood. These receptors were obtained from a woman in her 50s with Graves' hyperthyroidism.

The table lists this clonotype with many counts. The V gene is TRBV2, the J gene TRBJ1-5, with TRBD1 as a possible D gene (6 bases). CDR1 and CDR2 from the germline V gene are SNHLY and FYNNEI. The germline V and J ends were trimmed by 1 base and 5 bases, with 18 bases remaining between them. This CDR3 is built from 17 residues. Written as DNA, the CDR3 is TGTGCCAGCAGTGAAGTTGGTAGCCCAGGGGTGGATCAGCCCCAGCATTTT. It encodes CASSEVGSPGVDQPQHF.

This clonotype has ten or more counts. This chain joins TRBV5-1 and TRBJ1-1, with D possibly being TRBD1 (5 bases). The CDR3 consists of 17 residues. CDR1 is SGHRS and CDR2 is YFSETQ in the germline V gene. The V gene lost 0 bases and the J gene lost 1 base, with 16 bases spanning the gap. The CDR3 region has the DNA TGCGCCAGCAGCTTGGAGGGACTTATGGCCTGGAACACTGAAGCTTTCTTT. Amino acid sequence: CASSLEGLMAWNTEAFF.

This clonotype was counted many times. The V gene is TRBV28, the J gene TRBJ1-2, with a possible D match to TRBD1 (5 bases). CDR3 length: 11 amino acids. V lost 6 bases to trimming and J lost 12 bases, with 14 bases between them. Per germline, CDR1 MDHEN and CDR2 SYDVKM. The DNA of the CDR3 is TGTGCCAGCAGCCTCCGGACAATCAACACCTTC. Protein product: CASSLRTINTF.

This clonotype was seen many times. The chain employs TRBV3-1 and TRBJ1-3; D uncertain. From germline, CDR1 is LGHDT and CDR2 YNNKEL (reference sequence). V was cut by 5 bases and J by 2 bases, with 4 bases left in between. CDR3 length: 12 amino acids. The CDR3 spells CASSGTGNTIYF. The CDR3 nucleotides read TGTGCCAGCAGCGGGACTGGAAACACCATATATTTT. Together with reference TRBV3-1 and TRBJ1-3, the CDR3 gives the full variable domain: DTAVSQTPKYLVTQMGNDKSIKCEQNLGHDTMYWYKQDSKKFLKIMFSYNNKELIINETVPNRFSPKSPDKAHLNLHINSLELGDSAVYFCASSGTGNTIYFGEGSWLTVV.

This clonotype was recorded many times. The chain employs TRBV7-9 and TRBJ1-6; 8 bases are a match to TRBD1. The CDR3 length is 18 residues. The germline gives CDR1 SEHNR, CDR2 FQNEAQ (reference sequence). Trimming removed 5 bases from V and 8 bases from J; junction bases left unmatched: 17. For the CDR3, the DNA is TGTGCCAGCAGCCCAACGATGTCAGGACAGGGCGGGTATTCACCCCTCCACTTT. Translated, it gives CASSPTMSGQGGYSPLHF.

The chain carries TRBV5-1 and TRBJ2-1; D might be TRBD2 (5 bases). CDR3 length equals 14 residues. The germline V gene encodes CDR1 SGHRS and CDR2 YFSETQ. V lost 7 bases, J lost 0 bases, and 11 bases lay in between. CDR3: CASRAESSYNEQFF. CDR3 coding DNA: TGCGCCAGCCGAGCGGAGAGCTCCTACAATGAGCAGTTCTTC.

Remarks on this clonotype: The junction shows a germline mismatch at one end, possibly a read error. The CDR3 DNA reads TGCAGCGTTGAAGACGTGACAGGCCATCAAGAGACCCAGTGCTTC. Its protein is CSVEDVTGHQETQCF. The V and J genes are TRBV29-1 and TRBJ2-5, with TRBD1 as a possible D gene (6 bases). The CDR3 is made up of 15 amino acids. Germline V gene lookup returns CDR1 SQVTM and CDR2 ANQGSEA.

The sample holds many counts of this clonotype. The gene calls are TRBV20-1 and TRBJ2-1; a possible D gene is TRBD2 (6 bases). CDR1 is DFQATT and CDR2 is SNEGSKA in the germline V gene (reference sequence). V was trimmed by 5 bases and J by 2 bases, leaving 16 bases between them. The CDR3 length is 15 residues. The CDR3 protein is CSAVGGSGTYNEQFF. The DNA of the CDR3 is TGCAGTGCTGTCGGGGGTAGCGGAACCTACAATGAGCAGTTCTTC.

This clonotype was observed many times. The chain uses TRBV11-2 and TRBJ1-1, with D hard to call. Germline lookup yields CDR1 SGHAT and CDR2 FQNNGV. Trimming took off 7 bases at V and 4 bases at J, with 7 bases between the two ends. The CDR3 has 11 amino acids. The CDR3 bases are TGTGCCAGCATCGGTGCCACTGAAGCTTTCTTT. Protein sequence: CASIGATEAFF.

This clonotype was counted ten times or more. The chain carries TRBV28 and TRBJ2-7, with TRBD1 matching 7 bases. This CDR3 has 13 residues. Trimming cost V 3 bases and J 5 bases; bases outside gene matches: 4. Germline assignment: CDR1 MDHEN and CDR2 SYDVKM. This CDR3 reads CASSFGQGDEQYF. CDR3 in DNA: TGTGCCAGCAGTTTTGGTCAGGGGGACGAGCAGTACTTC.

This clonotype was detected ten times or more. The chain couples TRBV27 to TRBJ2-7; 8 bases match TRBD2. The CDR3 loop spans 13 amino acids. V shed 6 bases and J 3 bases; nucleotides not matched to a gene: 4. The germline V gene has CDR1 MNHEY and CDR2 SMNVEV (reference sequence). In nucleotides, the CDR3 is TGTGCCAGCAGAAGACTAGCGAGCTACGAGCAGTACTTC. This gives the protein CASRRLASYEQYF.

This clonotype was seen repeatedly, ten times or more. The rearrangement links TRBV10-3 to TRBJ2-2; D remains unclear. The V end lost 0 bases, the J end lost 2 bases, and 4 bases lay between the germline ends. From germline, CDR1 is ENHRY and CDR2 SYGVKD. This CDR3 region has 14 residues. Here the CDR3 reads CAISESDNTGELFF. DNA of the CDR3: TGTGCCATCAGTGAGTCTGACAACACCGGGGAGCTGTTTTTT.

In this sample, this clonotype turned up many times. The chain employs TRBV28 and TRBJ1-2; D gene ambiguous. Germline V gene lookup returns CDR1 MDHEN and CDR2 SYDVKM. The CDR3 has 10 residues. Trimming left V 8 bases short and J 4 bases short, with 5 bases between. This chain's CDR3 is CASGIYGYTF. CDR3 sequence (DNA): TGTGCCAGCGGGATCTATGGCTACACCTTC.

J is TRBJ2-3 and V is TRBV29-1; D is possibly TRBD2 (6 bases). Germline lookup yields CDR1 SQVTM and CDR2 ANQGSEA. This CDR3 comprises 18 residues. V was clipped by 1 base and J by 0 bases, with 20 bases between them. The CDR3 spells CSVEVSGRAPLSTDTQYF. The DNA for the CDR3 is TGCAGCGTTGAAGTGAGCGGGCGGGCTCCCTTAAGCACAGATACGCAGTATTTT.

In this sample, this clonotype turned up many times. V and J are TRBV5-1 and TRBJ2-7; no reliable D call. The CDR3 length is 13 residues. V was shortened by 1 base and J by 3 bases, with 8 bases between the two germline ends. The germline gives CDR1 SGHRS, CDR2 YFSETQ. Here the CDR3 reads CASSLRPSYEQYF. CDR3 bases: TGCGCCAGCAGCTTGAGACCAAGCTACGAGCAGTACTTC.

This clonotype was detected ten times or more. The CDR3 loop is CSARLDGPSPQYV. The CDR3 coding sequence is TGCAGTGCGCGACTCGACGGACCCTCTCCGCAGTACGTC. The rearrangement uses TRBV20-1 and TRBJ2-7; unclear D gene. This CDR3 contains 13 residues. From germline, CDR1 is DFQATT and CDR2 SNEGSKA (reference sequence). V lost 6 bases, J lost 9 bases, and 21 bases lay in between.

This clonotype was counted ten times or more. The chain employs TRBV11-2 and TRBJ2-4, with 16 bases that match TRBD2. The junction had 9 bases not matched to a gene; V was cut back by 4 bases and J by 15 bases. CDR3 length: 15 amino acids. The V gene's germline CDR1 is SGHAT and CDR2 FQNNGV. The CDR3 reads CASSYPGLAGGPAYF. The CDR3 DNA is TGTGCCAGCAGCTATCCGGGACTAGCGGGAGGGCCTGCGTACTTC.

This clonotype was found many times. The rearrangement joins TRBV28 to TRBJ2-2; TRBD2 aligns across 10 bases. The CDR3 runs 16 residues. V dropped 4 bases and J dropped 3; count of bases not matched to a gene: 5. Germline CDR1 MDHEN, CDR2 SYDVKM. The CDR3 bases are TGTGCCAGCAGTTCTAGCGGGAGAGGCGACACCGGGGAGCTGTTTTTT. Translation: CASSSSGRGDTGELFF.

This clonotype was found many times. The chain has TRBV3-1 and TRBJ2-5; D perhaps matches TRBD1 (5 bases). CDR1 is LGHDT and CDR2 is YNNKEL in the germline V gene (reference sequence). V lost 4 bases to trimming and J lost 5 bases, with 17 bases between them. This CDR3 has 15 amino acids. CDR3 nucleotide sequence: TGTGCCAGCAGCCGAAGGGGAAATGAGGAGGAGACCCAGTACTTC. Its protein product is CASSRRGNEEETQYF.

In its sample, this clonotype was seen many times. This rearrangement joins TRBV12-3 or TRBV12-4 to TRBJ2-3, with 9 positions matching TRBD2. The ends lost 7 bases at V and 7 bases at J; junction bases unmatched: 9. The CDR3 totals 14 residues. The CDR3 sequence is CASTWSSGGNTQYF. CDR3 in DNA: TGTGCCAGCACCTGGAGTAGCGGGGGTAATACGCAGTATTTT.

This clonotype was observed a handful of times. J is TRBJ2-1 and V is TRBV20-1; 14 bases align to TRBD2. This CDR3 is 15 amino acids long. The germline gives CDR1 DFQATT, CDR2 SNEGSKA (reference sequence). J was trimmed by 7 bases and V by 5 bases; bases with no gene match: 7. The CDR3 DNA is TGCAGTGCTCACCCCGGGACTAGCGGGGGAAATGAGCAGTTCTTC. Translation: CSAHPGTSGGNEQFF.

The chain uses TRBV7-9 and TRBJ1-1; weak D call: TRBD1 (5 bases). Trimming took 4 bases from V and 0 from J, leaving 12 bases between them. Germline CDR1 is SEHNR and CDR2 is FQNEAQ (reference sequence). CDR3 length: 15 residues. This CDR3 reads CASSSPGGLNTEAFF. For the CDR3, the DNA is TGTGCCAGCAGCTCACCCGGGGGACTGAACACTGAAGCTTTCTTT.

This clonotype showed up many times. The chain combines TRBV5-1 with TRBJ2-7; 12 positions agree with TRBD2. This CDR3 comprises 15 residues. CDR1 and CDR2 from the germline V gene are SGHRS and YFSETQ. V lost 4 bases, J lost 5 bases, and 7 bases stayed unmatched. The CDR3 DNA is TGCGCCAGCAGCACCCGGACTAGCGGGAACGACGAGCAGTACTTC. Encoded protein: CASSTRTSGNDEQYF.

V usage is TRBV2 and J usage is TRBJ2-3; tentatively, D is TRBD2 (6 bases). Trimming took 3 bases from V and 4 from J, leaving 14 bases between them. This CDR3 has 15 residues. From germline, CDR1 is SNHLY and CDR2 FYNNEI. CDR3 sequence: CASSEGPAGSDTQYF. The CDR3 bases are TGTGCCAGCAGTGAGGGGCCGGCGGGGTCAGATACGCAGTATTTT.